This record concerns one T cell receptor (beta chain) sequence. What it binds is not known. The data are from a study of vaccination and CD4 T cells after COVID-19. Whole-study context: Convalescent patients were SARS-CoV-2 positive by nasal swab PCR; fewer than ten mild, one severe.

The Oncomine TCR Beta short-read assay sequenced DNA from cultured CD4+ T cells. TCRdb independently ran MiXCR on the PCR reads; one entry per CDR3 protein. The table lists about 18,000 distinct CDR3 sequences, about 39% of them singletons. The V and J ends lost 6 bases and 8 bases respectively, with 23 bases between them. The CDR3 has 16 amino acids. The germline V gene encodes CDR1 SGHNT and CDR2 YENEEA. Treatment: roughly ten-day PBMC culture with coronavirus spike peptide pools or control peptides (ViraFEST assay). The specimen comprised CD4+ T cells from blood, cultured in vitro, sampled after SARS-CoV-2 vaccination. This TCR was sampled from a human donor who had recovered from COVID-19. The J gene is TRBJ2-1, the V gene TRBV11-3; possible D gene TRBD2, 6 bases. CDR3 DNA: TGTGCCAGCAGTCACACTCAGGGAGGAAGAATCGATGAGCAGTTCTTC. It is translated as CASSHTQGGRIDEQFF.